One sample yielded the 14 T cell receptor beta chains listed below, sequenced in a study of Graves' ophthalmopathy and Graves' hyperthyroidism. RNA transcripts served as template for amplifying TCR beta CDR3 sequences. Second-round multiplex PCR came after first-round RT-PCR with HTBI primers. MiXCR, applied by TCRdb to the multiplex PCR reads, yields one record per CDR3 protein. The sample shows about 1.2 million distinct CDR3 sequences, about 40% of them seen only once. Sequencing was performed on peripheral blood or thyroid tissue (not recorded which). These receptors were collected from an adult man with Graves' hyperthyroidism.

This clonotype has only a few counts. A much larger clone differs from this one at a single base, so this may be a read error. The chain joins TRBV10-3 to TRBJ1-1; D possibly corresponds to TRBD1 (5 bases). V was shortened by 8 bases and J by 6 bases, with 13 bases between the two germline ends. The germline V gene encodes CDR1 ENHRY and CDR2 SYGVKD. The CDR3 length is 12 residues. CDR3 protein: CAIQGLGAEAFF. The DNA of the CDR3 is TGTGCCATCCAGGGTTTGGGTGCTGAAGCTTTCTTT.

This clonotype was counted a few times. The junction departs from germline at one end; a sequencing error may be responsible. This chain links TRBV10-3 with TRBJ1-5, with a tentative D call TRBD1 (5 bases). From germline, CDR1 is ENHRY and CDR2 SYGVKD. This CDR3 spans 14 amino acids. The CDR3 loop is CASSLYAGNQPQHF. The CDR3 DNA follows: TGTGCCAGCAGTTTATACGCAGGGAATCAGCCCCAGCATTTT.

This clonotype occurred many times. V and J are TRBV25-1 and TRBJ2-7, with D tentatively TRBD1 (6 bases). The ends were cut back, 4 bases at V and 2 bases at J, with 12 bases in the middle. Germline-derived CDR1 and CDR2 are MGHDK and SYGVNS. The CDR3 has 14 residues. The CDR3 sequence: CASSGDKLTYEQYF. CDR3 coding DNA: TGTGCCAGCAGTGGGGACAAGTTAACCTACGAGCAGTACTTC.

Only a few counts were recorded for this clonotype. The J gene is TRBJ1-1, the V gene TRBV15; perhaps TRBD1 as D (5 bases). Germline V gene sequence: CDR1 LNHNV, CDR2 YYDKDF (reference sequence). Between the trimmed V and J ends, which lost 0 bases and 5 bases, there was a span of 16 bases. The CDR3 runs to 16 residues. CDR3 protein: CATSRELAGTQTEAFF. The CDR3 bases are TGTGCCACCAGCAGAGAACTCGCAGGGACTCAGACTGAAGCTTTCTTT.

As concerns this clonotype: At one end the junction does not follow the germline gene, possibly because of a read error. The rearrangement links TRBV7-9 to TRBJ1-5, with 7 bases aligning to TRBD1. Germline lookup yields CDR1 SEHNR and CDR2 FQNEAQ (reference sequence). The CDR3 contains 17 residues. The CDR3 loop reads CASSRLDRDASNQPQHF. The CDR3 DNA is TGCGCCAGCAGCCGACTAGACAGGGACGCCAGCAATCAGCCCCAGCATTTT.

This clonotype was counted at least ten times. The CDR3 protein is CASSVDRSYEQYF. For the CDR3, the DNA is TGTGCCAGCAGCGTCGACAGGTCCTACGAGCAGTACTTC. The chain carries TRBV7-7 and TRBJ2-7; a weak D match, TRBD1 (6 bases). CDR3 size: 13 residues. Germline V CDR1 and CDR2: SSHAT, FNYEAQ (reference sequence). Trimming cost V 5 bases and J 1 base, with 9 bases left between them.

The rearrangement links TRBV19 to TRBJ1-1, with D hard to call. This CDR3 region has 17 residues. V was cut by 2 bases and J by 2 bases, with 18 bases left in between. CDR1 is LNHDA, CDR2 SQIVND, per germline (reference sequence). The CDR3 coding sequence is TGTGCCAGTAGTATATGGACGGTCCAAGAGATTAACACTGAAGCTTTCTTT. It yields the protein CASSIWTVQEINTEAFF.

On this clonotype: At one boundary the junction diverges from the germline segment, which might be a read error. The chain recombines TRBV10-2 with TRBJ1-2, with 8 positions matching TRBD1. The CDR3 length is 14 residues. Germline CDR1 WSHSY, CDR2 SAAADI. The CDR3 sequence is CASRNIRGLGGYTF. In DNA form, the CDR3 reads TGTGCCAGCAGGAACATCAGGGGGCTAGGGGGCTACACCTTC.

V gene TRBV19 combines with J gene TRBJ1-2; TRBD1 is a possible D gene (5 bases). The CDR3 loop spans 14 amino acids. In germline, CDR1 is LNHDA, CDR2 SQIVND (reference sequence). The CDR3 spells CARDRTRANYGYTF. CDR3 nucleotide sequence: TGTGCTAGAGATCGGACAAGGGCTAACTATGGCTACACCTTC. Full variable domain (rest looked up from reference TRBV19 and TRBJ1-2): DGGITQSPKYLFRKEGQNVTLSCEQNLNHDAMYWYRQDPGQGLRLIYYSQIVNDFQKGDIAEGYSVSREKKESFPLTVTSAQKNPTAFYLCARDRTRANYGYTFGSGTRLTVV.

A remark on this clonotype: Possible read error: a much larger clone is one base away. CDR3 coding DNA: TGTGCCAGCAGTCCGATGCACGAGCAGTACTTC. Encoded protein: CASSPMHEQYF. The chain couples TRBV12-3 or TRBV12-4 to TRBJ2-7, with D uncertain. The V end was cut by 5 bases, the J end by 5 bases, with 7 bases between. The CDR3 is 11 residues long.

Points on this clonotype: A much bigger clone sits one base away, suggesting this may be a read error. In DNA, the CDR3 is TGTGCCACCGGTGACACCCGGCTAGCGGGAGAGACCCAGTACTTC. It codes for CATGDTRLAGETQYF. The chain employs TRBV24-1 and TRBJ2-5, with 8 positions matching TRBD2. This CDR3 region has 15 residues. Germline V gene lookup returns CDR1 KGHDR and CDR2 SFDVKD.

This clonotype was recorded a few times. This chain uses TRBV2 with TRBJ2-2; 8 bases match TRBD2. CDR3 length: 14 amino acids. Germline CDR1 and CDR2: SNHLY and FYNNEI. Trimming took 8 bases from V and 3 from J; bases not matched to a gene: 5. The CDR3: CASQTSDYTGELFF. DNA for the CDR3: TGTGCCAGCCAGACTAGCGATTACACCGGGGAGCTGTTTTTT. The full variable domain, in which reference TRBV2 and TRBJ2-2 provide the parts outside the CDR3, is EPEVTQTPSHQVTQMGQEVILRCVPISNHLYFYWYRQILGQKVEFLVSFYNNEISEKSEIFDDQFSVERPDGSNFTLKIRSTKLEDSAMYFCASQTSDYTGELFFGEGSRLTVL.

The chain links TRBV20-1 to TRBJ1-5; no definite D call. The CDR3 spans 15 residues. Trimming took 1 base from V and 2 from J, leaving 12 bases between them. CDR1 DFQATT and CDR2 SNEGSKA come from the germline V gene (reference sequence). CDR3 region: CSARVEFGGNQPQHF. In DNA form, the CDR3 reads TGCAGTGCTAGAGTGGAGTTCGGGGGCAATCAGCCCCAGCATTTT.

The V gene is TRBV29-1, the J gene TRBJ2-2, with TRBD1 as a possible D gene (6 bases). The V end lost 0 bases, the J end lost 6 bases, and 11 bases lay between the germline ends. The length of the CDR3 is 14 residues. The V gene's germline CDR1 is SQVTM and CDR2 ANQGSEA. The CDR3 DNA reads as TGCAGCGTTGAAGATTCTGCAGGGGCCGGGGAGCTGTTTTTT. Translating it yields CSVEDSAGAGELFF.